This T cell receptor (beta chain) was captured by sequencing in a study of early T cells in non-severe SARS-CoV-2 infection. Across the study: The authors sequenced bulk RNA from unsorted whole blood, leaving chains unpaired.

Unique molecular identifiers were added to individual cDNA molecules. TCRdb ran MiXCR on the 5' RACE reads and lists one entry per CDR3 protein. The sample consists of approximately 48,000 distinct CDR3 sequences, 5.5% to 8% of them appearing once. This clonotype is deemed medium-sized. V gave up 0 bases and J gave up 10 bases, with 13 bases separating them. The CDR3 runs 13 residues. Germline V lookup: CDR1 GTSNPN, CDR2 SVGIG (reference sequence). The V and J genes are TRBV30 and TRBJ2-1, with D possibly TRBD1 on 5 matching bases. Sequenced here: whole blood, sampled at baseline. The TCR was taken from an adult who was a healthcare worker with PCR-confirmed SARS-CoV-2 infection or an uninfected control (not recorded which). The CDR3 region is CAWSVPGAREQFF. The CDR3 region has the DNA TGTGCCTGGAGTGTACCTGGGGCGAGGGAGCAGTTCTTC.